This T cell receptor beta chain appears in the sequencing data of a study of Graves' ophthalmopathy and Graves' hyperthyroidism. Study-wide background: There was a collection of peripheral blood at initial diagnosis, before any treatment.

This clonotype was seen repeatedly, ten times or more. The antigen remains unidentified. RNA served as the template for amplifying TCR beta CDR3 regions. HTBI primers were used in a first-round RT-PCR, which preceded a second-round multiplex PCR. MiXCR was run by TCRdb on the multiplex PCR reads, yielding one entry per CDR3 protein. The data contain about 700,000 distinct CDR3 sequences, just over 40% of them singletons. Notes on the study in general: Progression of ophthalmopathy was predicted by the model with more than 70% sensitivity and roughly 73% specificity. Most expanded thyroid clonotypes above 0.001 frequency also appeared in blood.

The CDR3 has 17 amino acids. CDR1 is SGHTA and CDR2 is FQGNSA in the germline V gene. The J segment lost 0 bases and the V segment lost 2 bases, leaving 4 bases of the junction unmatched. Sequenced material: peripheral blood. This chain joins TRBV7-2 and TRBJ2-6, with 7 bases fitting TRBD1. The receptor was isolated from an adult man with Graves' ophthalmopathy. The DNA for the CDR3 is TGTGCCAGCAGCTTAAGGACAGGCTCCTCTGGGGCCAACGTCCTGACTTTC. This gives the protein CASSLRTGSSGANVLTF.